Listed below are T cell receptor beta chains from one sample, sequenced in a study of T cells in Graves' hyperthyroidism and ophthalmopathy. A single record per CDR3 protein comes from TCRdb applying MiXCR to the multiplex PCR reads. The sample has under 750,000 distinct CDR3 sequences; around 20% are singletons. The sequencing input was blood. The receptors derive from a woman in her forties or fifties with Graves' hyperthyroidism that later progressed to Graves' ophthalmopathy. Each CDR3 is given with its conserved first and last residue.

v_gene,CDR3aa
TRBV2,CASTRDRVDTGELFF
TRBV20-1,CSASDSPYSSGANVLTF
TRBV19,CASSTIGGTSGRKQETQYF
TRBV14,CASSPGPRGSEQYF
TRBV12-5,CASGLVFTGELFF
TRBV6-1,CASNPSRVDQPQHF
TRBV7-3,CASSYHRDRGPSTEAFF
TRBV9,CASSVDTGYGYTF
TRBV10-1,CASSEQTGGWDTGELFF
TRBV6-1,CASTKLTGGLVDTQYF
TRBV4-1,CASSQEGRDYRNEQFF
TRBV6-4,CARDPRAGYTF
TRBV13,CASSLGTGLAGGGETQYF
TRBV6-1,CASSDGGITPYEQYF
TRBV18,CASSPIEGPNQPQHF
TRBV20-1,CSARSGGYYGYTF
TRBV29-1,CSGTWGGLRNTEAFF
TRBV5-1,CASSLGGHQPQHF
TRBV7-9,CASSLDGRGHNYGYTF
TRBV4-1,CASSQDETGFRNEQFF
TRBV7-6,CASSLTTGDRDNEQFF
TRBV6-1,CASSAGDLYGYTF
TRBV6-1,CASSEAGGPFRGNQPQHF
TRBV10-1,CASSGDKIYEQYF
TRBV5-1,CASSLEGEDEQYF
TRBV11-2,CASSWGIGQGSYEQYF
TRBV5-1,CASSFNQGTEAFF
TRBV11-2,CASSLEGGAGGSVNEQFF
TRBV13,CASSRDRRGETQYF
TRBV2,CASRGPAPGNEQFF
TRBV6-4,CASSTNYGDRGYGYTF
TRBV30,CAWSSASGRSSYNEQFF
TRBV20-1,CSAIGRGGSATNEKLFF
TRBV2,CASSEEVGGHGYTF
TRBV29-1,CSVGGTRDPNYGYTF
TRBV14,CASSQWGRDNTEAFF
TRBV2,CASSYTAEEGTEAFF
TRBV19,CASSIGQNNYGYTF
TRBV20-1,CSASSDRGTEAFF
TRBV7-3,CASSLFHSPGNEQFF
TRBV9,CASSVGGGVVGYGYTF
TRBV6-1,CASSEALLSSTDTQYF
TRBV7-9,CASSLGTDSSPLHF
TRBV5-1,CASSLRGGTEAFF
TRBV13,CASSTPGQASTEAFF
TRBV3-1,CASSQGRLNYGYTF
TRBV10-3,CAISESASGDQETQYF
TRBV29-1,CSGGTGTYNEQFF
TRBV18,CASSPQDRTSYEQYF
TRBV12-3/TRBV12-4,CASSPRDRLWDEQFF
TRBV11-2,CASSRTFYTGELFF
TRBV9,CASSVETGGNEQFF
TRBV5-4,CASSLLGKPDGYTF
TRBV20-1,CSARGKGTVLYEQYF
TRBV7-6,CASSPWPSSGNTIYF
TRBV4-1,CASSPWGGTGELFF